This T cell receptor (beta chain) was obtained from a study of read filtering for tumor transcriptome and immune sequencing (dated by TCRdb to the early 2020s). Study-wide context: The cohort had about 17 male and approximately 15 female patients with a mean age of roughly 70 years, ranging from about 45 to 85. Under revised international staging, about eight patients fell into R-ISS I, about 17 into R-ISS II and 7 into R-ISS III. After DNase treatment, whole-transcriptome libraries were prepared using the TruSeq RNA Access Library Prep Kit. Per sample, about 4.05 to 10.27 million TCR-region mapped reads were obtained with IR-seq, compared with only roughly 85 to 1,300 with RNA-seq. Using the same bone marrow samples, the study ran both targeted immune repertoire sequencing and bulk whole-transcriptome sequencing and then compared the TCR repertoires from each method. One main goal was a read-filtering strategy for immune repertoire data, in particular deciding whether clonotypes backed by only one read should be removed.

Each patient had bone marrow sampled at the time of active disease. Ficoll-Hypaque density gradient centrifugation was used to isolate the bone marrow mononuclear cells. Myeloma plasma cells were removed and CD138-negative cells were obtained by negative selection following labeling with CD138 magnetic microbeads on a MACS separator. Flow cytometry on an Attune NxT with CD138 antibodies was used to check the purity of the isolated cells. TRIzol reagent was used to extract total RNA, and a NanoDrop spectrophotometer was used to quantify the extracted RNA. For each patient, the CD138-negative bone marrow sample underwent paired RNA-seq and IR-seq. TCR libraries were built from roughly 440 ng RNA with the Immunoverse kit, using molecular barcoded adaptors covering alpha/delta and beta/gamma chains. TCR library preparation used the same RNA that was used for transcriptome sequencing. TCR libraries were sequenced on an Illumina HiSeq 4000 with 2 x 150 cycles. The authors' analysis ran thus. Using MiXCR, which included quality filtering and error correction, TCR reads were aligned to human V, D, J and C references and then assembled into CDR3 clonotypes. Clonotype counts and gene usage diversity were analyzed with the tcR package in R. For inspection of raw mapping reads, RNA-seq reads were mapped by STAR aligner version 2.5.3a onto GRCh37 of the human genome. To test how sequencing depth affects detected clonotypes, IR-seq fastq files were randomly downsampled with Seqtk 1.3. Starting from the raw public reads, TCRdb applied fastp trimming at Q25, assembled clones with MiXCR and retained in-frame beta chains. Under each unique CDR3 protein, matching rows form one entry showing the most common genes and DNA. None of the V and J calls come from the authors' own analysis; TCRdb made them. For this sample the table gives fewer than 50,000 distinct CDR3 sequences, of which around an eighth were detected only once. Around 30% of the sample lies in the top ten.

On the study overall, not on this receptor specifically: Removing single-read clonotypes increased the correlation between IR-seq and RNA-seq shared clonotype proportions. Compared with RNA-seq, IR-seq captured clonotypes at much higher depth and more reliably, and a smaller IR-seq throughput was enough to identify most shared clonotypes. In IR-seq, about 82% of clonotypes but around 3.5% of total reads were represented by single-read clonotypes, whereas in RNA-seq, around 73% of clonotypes and approximately 45% of reads were represented by single-read clonotypes. The sorted CD138-negative fraction was not purified T cells but a mixed bone marrow immune population.

In its sample, this clonotype was seen once. Its antigen has not been determined. Nothing much larger sits one base from this clone, and base qualities are not available. One read alone makes for weak evidence. The CDR3 runs 16 residues from the cysteine to the phenylalanine. CDR3 DNA only is kept here, 48 bases in frame from base 1. V lost 0 bases and J lost 0 bases; the stretch between them is 9 bases long. The germline V gene (reference sequence) gives CDR1 as LNHNV and CDR2 as YYDKDF. The origin of this receptor is a donor aged 40 or over with multiple myeloma. This chain is built from TRBV15 and TRBJ2-1; too little of a D gene remains to name it. Specimen: a population of CD138-negative cells sorted from bone marrow. This specimen's cell subset or site label, interpreted: bone marrow mononuclear cells depleted of CD138+ plasma/myeloma cells by negative magnetic selection. The DNA sequence is given as TGTGCCACCAGCAGAGATCGGCTGAACTCCTACAATGAGCAGTTCTTC. Its protein product is CATSRDRLNSYNEQFF.